A single T cell receptor beta chain is shown here with its context. Its antigen is currently unknown. Libraries were prepared by immunoSEQ multiplex PCR; TCRdb keeps only in-frame clonotypes and omits some of them. The top ten hold about 25% of the sample, which has tens of thousands of clones, roughly 80% seen once. These data originate in a study of T cell responses to AZD1222 COVID-19 vaccine. Points from the study as a whole: Clonal diversity may have been underestimated in mostly white British donors. Regions 160-218 and 743-854 dominated among vaccine-associated CD4 TCRs spanning spike. Epitopes outside B.1.351 and B.1.1.7 mutated regions reportedly drew nearly half of spike TCRs. Receipt of two AZD1222 doses was followed by a rise in Spike-specific TCR breadth and depth.

This CDR3 comprises 13 residues. CDR1 and CDR2 (germline): MGHRA, YSYEKL. V was clipped by 5 bases and J by 2 bases; unmatched bases: 2. The source of this sequence is an adult who received the MenACWY meningococcal vaccine as a control. The V and J genes are TRBV4-1 and TRBJ1-2, with 7 bases that match TRBD1. Sample: peripheral blood, taken 28 days after the second dose of the MenACWY control vaccine. The CDR3 DNA follows: TGCGCCAGCAGCATGGGACAGAACTATGGCTACACCTTC. Its translation: CASSMGQNYGYTF.